This entry describes one T cell receptor beta chain. Its antigen is still unknown. Within one base of it there is no much larger clone, and no base qualities were kept. TCRbeta CDR3 regions were amplified from genomic DNA by means of the immunoSEQ Assay, a bias-controlled multiplex PCR. The published analysis was carried out like this. Within the assay, amplification of reference gene primers was used to estimate how many nucleated cells each sample contained. To quantify the absolute abundance of each unique TCRbeta CDR3 rearrangement, sequence reads were collapsed and filtered. For each sample, productive Simpson clonality was calculated by taking the square root of Simpson's diversity index across productive rearrangements. TCRdb mirrors the immuneACCESS table, restricted to in-frame sequences. Some clones are absent from its copies; in checked studies, under half trace to an unresolved V gene, and the reason for the others is unknown. V and J calls and clone size come straight from that table; D and trimming were deduced from the DNA. The sample table holds about 140,000 clones, of which roughly 90% were seen once. The ten largest clones take up about 11% of the sample.

The data were taken from a study of blood T cell repertoires in COVID-19 (dated by TCRdb to the early 2020s). For the study in its entirety: Samples covering the acute and convalescent phases of COVID-19 were provided by collaborators in the United States, Italy and Spain. Sample metadata almost always included a de-identified subject ID, COVID-19 status, age in years and sex. Samples came from the ongoing ImmuneRACE study (first 160 participants) plus 1,254 subjects from 6 global collaborators. The dataset comprised deeply sampled blood TCRbeta repertoires from subjects exposed to, actively infected with, or recovered from COVID-19. The material from the prospective study consisted of cDNA or gDNA derived from T cells, B-cell-depleted T cells, or PBMCs. The repertoires were released in a freely available public database intended as a resource for research on the immune response to SARS-CoV-2. Where available, HLA class I and class II types were obtained from metadata supplied by the sample provider rather than from assay-based typing. Overall results and qualifications from the work: How much clinical and demographic metadata was included differed by source and by participant, and the metadata was provided uncurated.

Measured from the cysteine to the phenylalanine, the CDR3 is 15 residues long. The retained sequence is limited to the CDR3, 45 bases, with the frame set at the first base. Here V drops 1 base and J drops 4 bases, and the junction holds 3 bases not matched to any gene. The CDR1 and CDR2 encoded by the germline V gene (reference sequence) are SEHNR and FQNEAQ. Each collaborating institution followed its own protocols to collect whole blood in K2EDTA tubes. Collaborator samples were shipped for TCRbeta analysis as frozen whole blood, isolated PBMCs, or DNA extracted from either sample type. What was sequenced was peripheral blood. Rearrangement joined TRBV7-9 to TRBJ2-3; 9 central nucleotides agree with TRBD2. This clonotype originated in a middle-aged man with active or convalescent COVID-19. CDR3 region: CASSLVSGSPDTQYF. The base sequence is TGTGCCAGCAGCTTAGTTAGCGGGAGCCCAGATACGCAGTATTTT.